The 26 T cell receptor beta chains below all came from one sample that was sequenced in a study of OX40 agonist ivuxolimab in advanced cancers. Produced via immunoSEQ multiplex PCR; TCRdb's table is partial and in-frame only. The sample has around 54,000 clones; 85% to 95% are singletons. The sequencing here drew on CD4+ or CD8+ T cells sorted from blood, taken in a trial of the OX40 agonist ivuxolimab. The receptors come from an adult with an advanced solid tumor such as melanoma, head and neck, liver or kidney cancer.

V is TRBV4-3 and J is TRBJ2-7; no reliable D call. The CDR3 spans 13 residues. Deletions cut 3 bases from V and 4 bases from J, with 10 bases between. CDR1 and CDR2 from the germline V gene are LGHNA and YSLEER. The CDR3 region has the DNA TGCGCCAGCAGCCAGGCTGACGGGTACGAGCAGTACTTC. The encoded protein is CASSQADGYEQYF.

The J gene is TRBJ2-2, the V gene TRBV11-3; D may be TRBD1 (6 bases). The germline V and J ends were trimmed by 4 bases and 6 bases, with 12 bases remaining between them. CDR3 length equals 14 residues. Germline V CDR1 and CDR2: SGHNT, YENEEA. The CDR3 region is CASSSQDSPGELFF. CDR3 sequence (DNA): TGTGCCAGCAGCTCACAGGACAGTCCCGGGGAGCTGTTTTTT.

CDR3 bases: TGTGCCAGTAGTATGACGCCCGGGGGCAATGAGCAGTTCTTC. Translating gives CASSMTPGGNEQFF. V and J are TRBV19 and TRBJ2-1; the D gene is possibly TRBD2 (6 bases). CDR1 is LNHDA and CDR2 is SQIVND in the germline V gene (reference sequence). The CDR3 totals 14 residues. Between the trimmed V and J ends, which lost 3 bases and 6 bases, there was a span of 12 bases.

The chain uses TRBV11-3 and TRBJ2-3; D is unclear. Trimming took 5 bases from V and 6 from J, leaving 6 bases between them. Germline V lookup: CDR1 SGHNT, CDR2 YENEEA. The CDR3 runs to 11 residues. The CDR3 DNA reads as TGTGCCAGCAGCAATGGGGATACGCAGTATTTT. Translated, it gives CASSNGDTQYF.

The V gene is TRBV5-1, the J gene TRBJ1-4; D is ambiguous. This CDR3 comprises 13 residues. From germline, CDR1 is SGHRS and CDR2 YFSETQ. V was shortened by 0 bases and J by 4 bases, with 4 bases between the two germline ends. The CDR3 nucleotides are TGCGCCAGCAGCTTGGGGGGTAATGAAAAACTGTTTTTT. Protein sequence: CASSLGGNEKLFF. The full variable domain, rest sourced from reference TRBV5-1 and TRBJ1-4, is KAGVTQTPRYLIKTRGQQVTLSCSPISGHRSVSWYQQTPGQGLQFLFEYFSETQRNKGNFPGRFSGRQFSNSRSEMNVSTLELGDSALYLCASSLGGNEKLFFGSGTQLSVL.

This sequence joins TRBV27 and TRBJ1-2; the D is unclear. The germline V and J ends were trimmed by 5 bases and 6 bases, with 13 bases remaining between them. This CDR3 spans 13 amino acids. Germline assignment: CDR1 MNHEY and CDR2 SMNVEV (reference sequence). The CDR3 spells CASSPGPRDGYTF. CDR3 DNA: TGTGCCAGCAGTCCCGGGCCGAGGGATGGCTACACCTTC.

The rearrangement links TRBV9 to TRBJ2-1; 7 bases align to TRBD1. Germline V gene data show CDR1 as SGDLS and CDR2 as YYNGEE. V shed 1 base, J shed 7 bases, and the junction held 2 bases outside the gene matches. The CDR3 is made up of 13 amino acids. This CDR3 is CASSVRGRNEQFF. Here the CDR3 DNA reads TGTGCCAGCAGCGTAAGGGGGCGGAATGAGCAGTTCTTC.

This clone was picked up one time. The chain is built from TRBV19 and TRBJ1-1; the D gene is possibly TRBD1 (6 bases). The germline CDR1 and CDR2 sequences are LNHDA and SQIVND (reference sequence). V was pared by 4 bases and J by 5 bases, with 17 bases between. The CDR3 extends over 15 amino acids. Here the CDR3 reads CASSTSVRGWTEAFF. CDR3 in DNA: TGTGCCAGTAGTACAAGCGTTAGGGGGTGGACTGAAGCTTTCTTT.

The chain uses TRBV11-2 and TRBJ2-5; tentatively, D is TRBD2 (5 bases). Per germline, CDR1 SGHAT and CDR2 FQNNGV. This CDR3 is 16 amino acids long. Trimming removed 1 base from V and 4 bases from J, with 16 bases in between. CDR3 amino acids: CASSLAPQETIETQYF. The CDR3 DNA reads TGTGCCAGCAGCTTAGCCCCCCAGGAGACTATAGAGACCCAGTACTTC.

This clone came up once. This chain connects TRBV7-9 to TRBJ2-7; D is ambiguous. The CDR3 totals 12 residues. V was shortened by 2 bases and J by 5 bases, with 7 bases between the two germline ends. The germline CDR1 and CDR2 sequences are SEHNR and FQNEAQ (reference sequence). CDR3 nucleotide sequence: TGTGCCAGCAGCTTACTGAGCGACGAGCAGTACTTC. As protein: CASSLLSDEQYF.

The chain carries TRBV4-1 and TRBJ2-1; TRBD2 might be the D (5 bases). This CDR3 is built from 13 residues. In germline, CDR1 is MGHRA, CDR2 YSYEKL. Trimming took off 10 bases at V and 6 bases at J, with 16 bases between the two ends. The CDR3 DNA reads as TGCGCCACCGGATTGGGAGAAAGCAATGAGCAGTTCTTC. Its protein product is CATGLGESNEQFF.

The genes are TRBV27 and TRBJ1-6; D is perhaps TRBD1 (6 bases). The ends were cut back, 6 bases at V and 7 bases at J, with 16 bases in the middle. The CDR3 has 15 residues. Germline CDR1 and CDR2: MNHEY and SMNVEV (reference sequence). The CDR3 here is CASSRTPGDNSPLHF. CDR3 DNA sequence: TGTGCCAGCAGCCGGACCCCAGGGGACAATTCACCCCTCCACTTT.

This chain links TRBV16 with TRBJ2-1; 12 nucleotides agree with TRBD2. The CDR3 has 15 amino acids. V gave up 4 bases and J gave up 10 bases; unmatched junction bases: 8. Germline lookup yields CDR1 KGHSY and CDR2 FQNENV. CDR3 nucleotides: TGTGCCAGCAGCCGTGGACTAGCGGGATCGTACGAGCAGTTCTTC. This encodes CASSRGLAGSYEQFF.

The chain links TRBV7-6 to TRBJ2-1, with 7 bases lining up with TRBD1. The V segment lost 4 bases and the J segment 0 bases; nucleotides outside the gene matches: 12. CDR1 and CDR2 (germline): SGHVS, FNYEAQ. The CDR3 spans 18 residues. The CDR3 DNA follows: TGTGCCAGCAGCTCTTTTCTCGCGACAGGGAGCTCCTACAATGAGCAGTTCTTC. Protein sequence: CASSSFLATGSSYNEQFF. Full variable domain (missing parts from reference TRBV7-6 and TRBJ2-1): GAGVSQSPRYKVTKRGQDVALRCDPISGHVSLYWYRQALGQGPEFLTYFNYEAQQDKSGLPNDRFSAERPEGSISTLTIQRTEQRDSAMYRCASSSFLATGSSYNEQFFGPGTRLTVL.

V is TRBV4-1 and J is TRBJ2-7, with 8 nucleotides matching TRBD2. Germline CDR1 is MGHRA and CDR2 is YSYEKL. With V trimmed by 1 base and J by 5 bases, 7 bases remained unmatched. There are 15 residues in the CDR3. CDR3 nucleotide sequence: TGCGCCAGCAGCCAAGCTAGCGGGCTGTTCAACGAGCAGTACTTC. Protein sequence: CASSQASGLFNEQYF.

This chain joins TRBV6-5 and TRBJ2-2; D may be TRBD2 (6 bases). The V end was cut by 0 bases, the J end by 3 bases, with 11 bases between. CDR1 MNHEY and CDR2 SVGAGI come from the germline V gene. The length of the CDR3 is 16 residues. The CDR3 region is CASSYSGGEYTGELFF. The CDR3 DNA sequence: TGTGCCAGCAGTTACTCGGGGGGAGAGTACACCGGGGAGCTGTTTTTT.

The genes are TRBV27 and TRBJ1-2; weak D call: TRBD1 (6 bases). Germline assignment: CDR1 MNHEY and CDR2 SMNVEV (reference sequence). V was trimmed by 6 bases and J by 2 bases, leaving 19 bases between them. There are 16 residues in the CDR3. CDR3 amino acids: CASSPLSEGGNYGYTF. The CDR3, as DNA: TGTGCCAGCAGCCCCCTCTCGGAGGGGGGCAACTATGGCTACACCTTC.

J is TRBJ2-1 and V is TRBV19; D is unresolved. Trimming took 6 bases from V and 7 from J, leaving 10 bases between them. The germline CDR1 and CDR2 sequences are LNHDA and SQIVND (reference sequence). This CDR3 has 12 amino acids. The CDR3 sequence is CASSEYGNEQFF. CDR3 DNA: TGTGCCAGTAGCGAGTACGGGAATGAGCAGTTCTTC.

The V call is TRBV27, the J call TRBJ1-1; the D gene is possibly TRBD1 (6 bases). V lost 0 bases and J lost 4, with 9 bases in between. CDR1 and CDR2 from the germline V gene are MNHEY and SMNVEV (reference sequence). The CDR3 length is 14 residues. The CDR3 reads CASSLSGGGTEAFF. The DNA of the CDR3 is TGTGCCAGCAGTTTATCAGGGGGAGGCACTGAAGCTTTCTTT.

The V gene is TRBV28, the J gene TRBJ2-2; 7 nucleotides align to TRBD2. Trimming cost V 7 bases and J 5 bases; bases outside gene matches: 7. Germline V lookup: CDR1 MDHEN, CDR2 SYDVKM. The CDR3 extends over 14 amino acids. The CDR3 DNA reads as TGTGCCAGCACGAGGGAGGGCCAGACCGGGGAGCTGTTTTTT. Translating it yields CASTREGQTGELFF.

The chain uses TRBV10-3 and TRBJ1-1; D might be TRBD1 (5 bases). V was shortened by 3 bases and J by 6 bases, with 8 bases between the two germline ends. Germline V CDR1 and CDR2: ENHRY, SYGVKD. This CDR3 has 12 residues. CDR3 sequence (DNA): TGTGCCATCAGTGACCAGGGCCCTGAAGCTTTCTTT. It yields the protein CAISDQGPEAFF.

This clone was observed a few times. This chain links TRBV5-1 with TRBJ1-2; D call uncertain. Looked up from germline, CDR1 is SGHRS and CDR2 is YFSETQ. CDR3 length equals 12 residues. The V gene lost 3 bases and the J gene lost 4 bases, with 7 bases spanning the gap. The CDR3 coding sequence is TGCGCCAGCAGCTCGGCGGCCTATGGCTACACCTTC. It yields the protein CASSSAAYGYTF.

The chain employs TRBV27 and TRBJ2-1; D remains unclear. The V and J ends lost 1 base and 8 bases respectively, with 9 bases between them. Germline-derived CDR1 and CDR2 are MNHEY and SMNVEV (reference sequence). CDR3 length: 13 residues. The CDR3 coding sequence is TGTGCCAGCAGTTTATACGCGTCGGATGAGCAGTTCTTC. It is translated as CASSLYASDEQFF.

This clone has only one observation. V usage is TRBV5-5 and J usage is TRBJ2-5; 10 nucleotides match TRBD2. Per germline, CDR1 SGHKS and CDR2 YYEKEE (reference sequence). V dropped 0 bases and J dropped 5; count of bases not matched to a gene: 7. This CDR3 region has 16 residues. The CDR3 loop is CASSLEVAGGRETQYF. The CDR3 DNA is TGTGCCAGCAGCTTGGAGGTAGCGGGGGGACGTGAGACCCAGTACTTC. Filled out from reference TRBV5-5 and TRBJ2-5, the complete variable domain reads DAGVTQSPTHLIKTRGQQVTLRCSPISGHKSVSWYQQVLGQGPQFIFQYYEKEERGRGNFPDRFSARQFPNYSSELNVNALLLGDSALYLCASSLEVAGGRETQYFGPGTRLLVL.

CDR3 DNA: TGTGCCACCCAGGGCTGGACGACCGAAGCTTTCTTT. Protein sequence: CATQGWTTEAFF. The V and J genes are TRBV27 and TRBJ1-1; perhaps TRBD1 as D (5 bases). This CDR3 has 12 amino acids. Germline CDR1 reads MNHEY; CDR2 reads SMNVEV (reference sequence). The V end lost 10 bases, the J end lost 8 bases, and 17 bases lay between the germline ends.

CDR3 sequence: CASSLATGPNEQYF. CDR3 coding DNA: TGCGCCAGCAGCTTGGCCACCGGTCCGAACGAGCAGTACTTC. The J gene is TRBJ2-7, the V gene TRBV5-1, with D unresolved. Germline V gives CDR1 SGHRS, CDR2 YFSETQ. The CDR3 spans 14 residues. Trimming left V 0 bases short and J 5 bases short, with 12 bases between.